The clone carrying this T cell receptor beta chain has more than one count but fewer than ten. Its antigen is undetermined. MiXCR, run by TCRdb on the reads, gives a single entry per CDR3 protein. The table has more than 650,000 distinct CDR3 sequences, under 40% seen once. This specimen comes from a study of T cell repertoires in cytomegalovirus infection. Study background: CMV infection together with matching HLA type was indicated by public TCR beta signatures. Findings and caveats of the study: The ex vivo response showed dominance by HLA-C-restricted CMV-specific TCR beta clonotypes. Carriage of CMV together with the relevant HLA was identifiable through cumulative public TCR beta family frequency.

Germline-derived CDR1 and CDR2 are SGHTA and FQGNSA. V lost 0 bases and J 1 base, leaving 9 bases between the germline ends. CDR3 length: 15 amino acids. The V gene is TRBV7-2, the J gene TRBJ2-5; D not certain. The receptor's source is a human donor in good health (CMV status not recorded). Some clones in this sample may be carry-over from other donors' samples. Sequencing was performed on PBMCs. Here the CDR3 reads CASSLAWRSQETQYF. As DNA, the CDR3 is TGTGCCAGCAGCTTAGCTTGGCGGAGCCAAGAGACCCAGTACTTC.